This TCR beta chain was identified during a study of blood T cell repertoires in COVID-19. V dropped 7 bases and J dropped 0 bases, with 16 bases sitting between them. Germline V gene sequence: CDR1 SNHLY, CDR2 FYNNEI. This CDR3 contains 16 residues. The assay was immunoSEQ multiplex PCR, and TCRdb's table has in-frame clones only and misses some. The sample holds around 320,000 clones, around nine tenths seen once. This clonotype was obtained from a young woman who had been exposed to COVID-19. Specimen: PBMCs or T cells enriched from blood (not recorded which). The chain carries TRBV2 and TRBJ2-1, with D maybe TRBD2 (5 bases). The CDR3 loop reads CASMIPRGDSYNEQFF. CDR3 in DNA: TGTGCCAGCATGATTCCTCGGGGAGACTCCTACAATGAGCAGTTCTTC.